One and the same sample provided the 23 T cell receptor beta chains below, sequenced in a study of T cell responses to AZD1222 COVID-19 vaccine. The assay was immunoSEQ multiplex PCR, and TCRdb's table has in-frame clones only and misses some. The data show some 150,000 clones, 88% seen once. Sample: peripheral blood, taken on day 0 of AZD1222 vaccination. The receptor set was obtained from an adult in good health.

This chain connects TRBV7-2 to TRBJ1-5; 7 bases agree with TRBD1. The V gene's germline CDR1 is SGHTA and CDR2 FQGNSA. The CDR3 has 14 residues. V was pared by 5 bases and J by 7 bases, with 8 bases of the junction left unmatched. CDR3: CASSLQGFGQPQHF. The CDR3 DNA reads TGTGCCAGCAGCCTACAGGGGTTCGGGCAGCCCCAGCATTTT.

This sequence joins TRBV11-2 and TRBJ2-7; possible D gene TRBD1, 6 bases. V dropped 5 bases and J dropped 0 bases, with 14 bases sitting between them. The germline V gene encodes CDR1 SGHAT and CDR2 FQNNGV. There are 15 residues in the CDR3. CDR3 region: CASSAWDTNSYEQYF. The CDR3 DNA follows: TGTGCCAGCAGCGCATGGGACACCAACTCCTACGAGCAGTACTTC.

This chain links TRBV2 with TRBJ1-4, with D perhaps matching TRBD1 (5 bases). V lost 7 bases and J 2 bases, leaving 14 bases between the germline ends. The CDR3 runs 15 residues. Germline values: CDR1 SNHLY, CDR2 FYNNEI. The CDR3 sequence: CASIWGINTNEKLFF. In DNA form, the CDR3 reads TGTGCCAGCATTTGGGGGATCAATACTAATGAAAAACTGTTTTTT.

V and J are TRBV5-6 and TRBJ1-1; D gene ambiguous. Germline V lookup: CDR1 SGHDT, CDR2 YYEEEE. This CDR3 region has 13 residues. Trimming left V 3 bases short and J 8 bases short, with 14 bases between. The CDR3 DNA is TGTGCCAGCAGCTGGAACTTGGGCGAAGAAGCTTTCTTT. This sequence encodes CASSWNLGEEAFF.

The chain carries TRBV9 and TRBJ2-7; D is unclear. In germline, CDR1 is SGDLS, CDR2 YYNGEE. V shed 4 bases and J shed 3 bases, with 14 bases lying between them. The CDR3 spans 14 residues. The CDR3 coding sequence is TGTGCCAGCAGCCCACACTTCAGAAACTACGAGCAGTACTTC. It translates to CASSPHFRNYEQYF.

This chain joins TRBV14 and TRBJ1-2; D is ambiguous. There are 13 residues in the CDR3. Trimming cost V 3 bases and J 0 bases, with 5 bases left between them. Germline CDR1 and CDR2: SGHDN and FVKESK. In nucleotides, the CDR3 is TGTGCCAGCAGCCACCGTGCTAACTATGGCTACACCTTC. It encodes CASSHRANYGYTF.

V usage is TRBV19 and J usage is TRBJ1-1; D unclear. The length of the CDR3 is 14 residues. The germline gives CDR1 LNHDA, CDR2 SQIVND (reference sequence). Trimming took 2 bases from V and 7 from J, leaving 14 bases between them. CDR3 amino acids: CASSIRLGAGEAFF. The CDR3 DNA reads TGTGCCAGTAGTATACGACTCGGTGCGGGTGAAGCTTTCTTT.

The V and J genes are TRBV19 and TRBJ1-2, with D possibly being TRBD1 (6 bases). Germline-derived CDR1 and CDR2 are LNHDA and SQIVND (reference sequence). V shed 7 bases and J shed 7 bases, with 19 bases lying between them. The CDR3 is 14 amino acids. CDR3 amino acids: CASNEGQLRPGYTF. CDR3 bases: TGTGCCAGTAACGAAGGACAGCTAAGGCCTGGCTACACCTTC. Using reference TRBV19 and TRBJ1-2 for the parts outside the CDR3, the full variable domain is DGGITQSPKYLFRKEGQNVTLSCEQNLNHDAMYWYRQDPGQGLRLIYYSQIVNDFQKGDIAEGYSVSREKKESFPLTVTSAQKNPTAFYLCASNEGQLRPGYTFGSGTRLTVV.

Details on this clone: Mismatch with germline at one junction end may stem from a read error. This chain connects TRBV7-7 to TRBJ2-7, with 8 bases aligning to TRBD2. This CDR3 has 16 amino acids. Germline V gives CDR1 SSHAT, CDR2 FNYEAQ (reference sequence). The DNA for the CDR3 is TGTGCTAGCAGCTCAACGGGACTAGGGCCGCCTTACGAGCAGTACTTC. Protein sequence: CASSSTGLGPPYEQYF.

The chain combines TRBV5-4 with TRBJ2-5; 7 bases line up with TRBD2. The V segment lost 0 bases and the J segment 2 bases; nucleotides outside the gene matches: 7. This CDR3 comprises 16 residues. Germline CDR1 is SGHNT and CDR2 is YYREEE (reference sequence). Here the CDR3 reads CASSLDPSGGQETQYF. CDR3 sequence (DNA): TGTGCCAGCAGCTTGGACCCTAGCGGAGGGCAAGAGACCCAGTACTTC.

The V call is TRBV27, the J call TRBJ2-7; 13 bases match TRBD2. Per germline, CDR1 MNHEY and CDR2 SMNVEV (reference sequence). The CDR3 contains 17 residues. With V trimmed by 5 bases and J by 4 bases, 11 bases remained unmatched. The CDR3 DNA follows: TGTGCCAGCAGTCCTCGGACTAGCGGGAGTTGGGCGTACGAGCAGTACTTC. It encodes CASSPRTSGSWAYEQYF.

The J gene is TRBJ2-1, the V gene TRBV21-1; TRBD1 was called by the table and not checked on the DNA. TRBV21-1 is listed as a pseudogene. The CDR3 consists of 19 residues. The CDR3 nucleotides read TGTGCCAGCAGCAAAGGTGGGGCAGGGGGATCAGGTGATATCGATGAGCAGTTCTTC. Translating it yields CASSKGGAGGSGDIDEQFF.

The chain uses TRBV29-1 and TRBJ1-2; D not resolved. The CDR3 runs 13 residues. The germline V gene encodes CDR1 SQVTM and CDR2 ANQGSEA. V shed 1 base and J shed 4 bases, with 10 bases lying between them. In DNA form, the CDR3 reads TGCAGCGTTGAAGTGGGTCGGAGCTATGGCTACACCTTC. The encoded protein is CSVEVGRSYGYTF.

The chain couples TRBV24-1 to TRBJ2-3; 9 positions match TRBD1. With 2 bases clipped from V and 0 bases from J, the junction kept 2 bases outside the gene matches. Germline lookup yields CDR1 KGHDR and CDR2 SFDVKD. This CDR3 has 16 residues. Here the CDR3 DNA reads TGTGCCACCAGTGATTCGGGACAGGGAAGCACAGATACGCAGTATTTT. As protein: CATSDSGQGSTDTQYF.

The CDR3 DNA follows: TGTGCCAGCAGCTCCGAGGGGGGGCTGAGGGGCTACACCTTC. Its translation: CASSSEGGLRGYTF. The rearrangement joins TRBV5-6 to TRBJ1-2, with TRBD1 as a possible D gene (6 bases). Germline lookup yields CDR1 SGHDT and CDR2 YYEEEE. V gave up 3 bases and J gave up 8 bases, with 17 bases separating them. This CDR3 comprises 14 residues.

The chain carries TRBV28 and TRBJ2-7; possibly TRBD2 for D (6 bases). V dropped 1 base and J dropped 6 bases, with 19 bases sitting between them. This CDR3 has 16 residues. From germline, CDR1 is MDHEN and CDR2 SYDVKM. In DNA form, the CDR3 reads TGTGCCAGCAGTTTATTGGGGAGGAGTAGTTTTCTCGAGCAGTACTTC. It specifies CASSLLGRSSFLEQYF.

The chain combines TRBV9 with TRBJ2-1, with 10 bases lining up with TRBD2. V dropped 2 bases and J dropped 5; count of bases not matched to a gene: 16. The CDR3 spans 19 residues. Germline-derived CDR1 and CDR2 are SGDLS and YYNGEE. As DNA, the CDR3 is TGTGCCAGCAGCGTTCGTACCCTAGCGGGAGTAGGCGGGGACAATGAGCAGTTCTTC. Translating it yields CASSVRTLAGVGGDNEQFF. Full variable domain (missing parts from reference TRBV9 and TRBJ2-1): DSGVTQTPKHLITATGQRVTLRCSPRSGDLSVYWYQQSLDQGLQFLIQYYNGEERAKGNILERFSAQQFPDLHSELNLSSLELGDSALYFCASSVRTLAGVGGDNEQFFGPGTRLTVL.

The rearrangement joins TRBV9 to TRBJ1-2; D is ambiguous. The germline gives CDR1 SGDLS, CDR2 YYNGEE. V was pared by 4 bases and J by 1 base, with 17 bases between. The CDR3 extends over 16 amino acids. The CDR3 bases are TGTGCCAGCAGCCCGTGGGAGCGGTCTCGTAACTATGGCTACACCTTC. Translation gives CASSPWERSRNYGYTF.

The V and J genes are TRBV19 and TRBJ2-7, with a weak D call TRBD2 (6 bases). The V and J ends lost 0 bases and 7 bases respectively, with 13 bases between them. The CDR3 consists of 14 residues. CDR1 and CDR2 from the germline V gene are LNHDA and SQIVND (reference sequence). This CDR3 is CASSIDIAAGEQYF. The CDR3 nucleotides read TGTGCCAGTAGTATAGATATCGCCGCGGGGGAGCAGTACTTC.

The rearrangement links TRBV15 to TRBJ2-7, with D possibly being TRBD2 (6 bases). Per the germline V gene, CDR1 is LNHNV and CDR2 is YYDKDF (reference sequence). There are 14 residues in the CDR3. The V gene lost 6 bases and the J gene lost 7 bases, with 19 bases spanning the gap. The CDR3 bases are TGTGCCACCAGGGGAGGTCTCTCCCTTGGGGAGCAGTACTTC. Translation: CATRGGLSLGEQYF.

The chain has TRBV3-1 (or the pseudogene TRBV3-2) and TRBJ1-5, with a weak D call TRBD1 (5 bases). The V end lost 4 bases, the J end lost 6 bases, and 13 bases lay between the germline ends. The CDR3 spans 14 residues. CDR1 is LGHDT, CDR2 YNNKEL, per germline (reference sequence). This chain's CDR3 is CASSLRQSAQPQHF. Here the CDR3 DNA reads TGTGCCAGCAGCCTACGACAGTCAGCTCAGCCCCAGCATTTT.

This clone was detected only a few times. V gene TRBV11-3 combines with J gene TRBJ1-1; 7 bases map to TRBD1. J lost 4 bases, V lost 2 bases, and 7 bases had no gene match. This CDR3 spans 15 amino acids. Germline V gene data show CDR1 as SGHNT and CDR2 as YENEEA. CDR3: CASSLLVRGPTEAFF. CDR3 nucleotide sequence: TGTGCCAGCAGCTTACTCGTGAGGGGGCCCACTGAAGCTTTCTTT.

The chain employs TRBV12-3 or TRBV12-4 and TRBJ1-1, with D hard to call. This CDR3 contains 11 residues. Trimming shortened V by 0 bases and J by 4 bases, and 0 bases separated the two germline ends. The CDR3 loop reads CASSLATEAFF. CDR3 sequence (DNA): TGTGCCAGCAGTTTAGCCACTGAAGCTTTCTTT.